This record concerns one T cell receptor (beta chain) sequence. The CDR3 regions of TCR beta were amplified from RNA transcripts. The TCR CDR3 was amplified in a first-round RT-PCR using the HTBI primer set. TCRdb reprocessed the multiplex PCR reads via MiXCR and lists one record per CDR3 protein. The sample consists of around 400,000 distinct CDR3 sequences, 15% of them appearing once. This CDR3 spans 18 amino acids. V shed 5 bases, J shed 7 bases, and the junction held 17 bases outside the gene matches. Germline V gene lookup returns CDR1 SEHNR and CDR2 FQNEAQ (reference sequence). The sample comes from a study of T cells in Graves' hyperthyroidism and ophthalmopathy.

The sequence was obtained from a woman aged 60-70 years with Graves' ophthalmopathy. The rearrangement joins TRBV7-9 to TRBJ2-1; TRBD2 matches at 10 bases. Source material: blood. This chain's CDR3 is CASSPSFGPSGRQNEQFF. The CDR3 nucleotides read TGTGCCAGCAGCCCCTCTTTCGGGCCTAGCGGGAGACAGAATGAGCAGTTCTTC.